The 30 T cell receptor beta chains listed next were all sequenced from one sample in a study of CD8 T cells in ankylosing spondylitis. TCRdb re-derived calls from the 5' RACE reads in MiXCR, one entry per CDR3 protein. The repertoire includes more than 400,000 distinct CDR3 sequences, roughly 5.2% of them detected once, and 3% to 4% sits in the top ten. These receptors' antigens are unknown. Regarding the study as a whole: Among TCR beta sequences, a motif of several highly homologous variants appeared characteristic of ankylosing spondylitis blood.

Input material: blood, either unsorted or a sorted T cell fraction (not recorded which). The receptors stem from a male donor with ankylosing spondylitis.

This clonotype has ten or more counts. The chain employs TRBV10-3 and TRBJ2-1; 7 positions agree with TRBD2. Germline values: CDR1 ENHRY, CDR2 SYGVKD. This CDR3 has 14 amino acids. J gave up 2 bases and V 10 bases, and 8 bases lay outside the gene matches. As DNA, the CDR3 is TGTGCCACCACAGGCGGGAGTGCCTACAATGAGCAGTTCTTC. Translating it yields CATTGGSAYNEQFF.

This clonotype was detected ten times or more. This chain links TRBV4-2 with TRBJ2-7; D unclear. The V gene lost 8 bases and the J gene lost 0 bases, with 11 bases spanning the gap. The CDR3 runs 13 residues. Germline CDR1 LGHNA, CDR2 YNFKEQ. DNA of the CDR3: TGTGCCAGCGCCGGACGGAACTCCTACGAGCAGTACTTC. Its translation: CASAGRNSYEQYF.

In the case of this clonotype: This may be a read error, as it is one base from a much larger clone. The CDR3 DNA reads as TGCGCCGGCAGCTCCCGGGGTAGCGGGGTCTACAATGAGCAGTTCTTC. Translation gives CAGSSRGSGVYNEQFF. The V call is TRBV5-1, the J call TRBJ2-1; 8 bases agree with TRBD2. CDR1 SGHRS and CDR2 YFSETQ come from the germline V gene. This CDR3 comprises 16 residues.

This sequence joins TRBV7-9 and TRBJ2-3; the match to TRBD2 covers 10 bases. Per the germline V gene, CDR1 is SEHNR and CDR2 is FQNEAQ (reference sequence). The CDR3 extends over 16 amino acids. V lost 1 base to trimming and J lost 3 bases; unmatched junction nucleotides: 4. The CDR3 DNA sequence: TGTGCCAGCAGCTTAGGGGCTAGCGGGGGAACAGATACGCAGTATTTT. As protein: CASSLGASGGTDTQYF.

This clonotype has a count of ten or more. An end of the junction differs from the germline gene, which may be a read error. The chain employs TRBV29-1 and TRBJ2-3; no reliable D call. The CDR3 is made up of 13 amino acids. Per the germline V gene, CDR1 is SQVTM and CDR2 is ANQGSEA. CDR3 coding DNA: TGCAGCGTTGAAAACAGCTACACAGATACGCAGGATTTT. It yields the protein CSVENSYTDTQDF.

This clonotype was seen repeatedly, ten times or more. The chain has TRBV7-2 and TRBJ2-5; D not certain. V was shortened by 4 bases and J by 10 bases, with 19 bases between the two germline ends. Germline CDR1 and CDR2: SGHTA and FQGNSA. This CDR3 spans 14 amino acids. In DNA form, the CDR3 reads TGTGCCAGCAGCTCCGGGTCCCCTCAAGCTAGCCAGTACTTC. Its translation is CASSSGSPQASQYF.

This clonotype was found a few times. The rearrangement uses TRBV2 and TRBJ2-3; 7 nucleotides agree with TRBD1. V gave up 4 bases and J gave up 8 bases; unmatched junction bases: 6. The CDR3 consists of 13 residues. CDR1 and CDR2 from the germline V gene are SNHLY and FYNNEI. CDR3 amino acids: CASSGQGKGTQYF. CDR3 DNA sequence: TGTGCCAGCAGTGGACAGGGAAAGGGTACGCAGTATTTT. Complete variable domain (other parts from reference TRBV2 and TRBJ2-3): EPEVTQTPSHQVTQMGQEVILRCVPISNHLYFYWYRQILGQKVEFLVSFYNNEISEKSEIFDDQFSVERPDGSNFTLKIRSTKLEDSAMYFCASSGQGKGTQYFGPGTRLTVL.

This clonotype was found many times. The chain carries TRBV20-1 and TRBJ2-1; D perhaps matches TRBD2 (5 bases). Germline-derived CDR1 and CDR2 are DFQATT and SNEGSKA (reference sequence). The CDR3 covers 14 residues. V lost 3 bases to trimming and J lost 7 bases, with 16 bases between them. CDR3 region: CSASGLGLGNEQFF. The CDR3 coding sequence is TGCAGTGCTAGCGGCTTAGGACTGGGGAATGAGCAGTTCTTC.

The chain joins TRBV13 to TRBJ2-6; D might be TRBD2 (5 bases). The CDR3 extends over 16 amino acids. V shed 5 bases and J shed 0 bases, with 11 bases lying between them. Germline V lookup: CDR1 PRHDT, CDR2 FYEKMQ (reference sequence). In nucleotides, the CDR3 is TGTGCCAGCAGCCCAGAAGGAGGCTCTGGGGCCAACGTCCTGACTTTC. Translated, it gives CASSPEGGSGANVLTF. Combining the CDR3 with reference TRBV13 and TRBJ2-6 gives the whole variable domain AAGVIQSPRHLIKEKRETATLKCYPIPRHDTVYWYQQGPGQDPQFLISFYEKMQSDKGSIPDRFSAQQFSDYHSELNMSSLELGDSALYFCASSPEGGSGANVLTFGAGSRLTVL.

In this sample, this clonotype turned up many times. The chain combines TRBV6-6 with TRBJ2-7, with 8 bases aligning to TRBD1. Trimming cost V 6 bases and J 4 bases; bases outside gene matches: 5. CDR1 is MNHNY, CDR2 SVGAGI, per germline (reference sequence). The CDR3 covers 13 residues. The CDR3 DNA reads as TGTGCCAGCAGACACAGGGGGAATTACGAGCAGTACTTC. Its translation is CASRHRGNYEQYF.

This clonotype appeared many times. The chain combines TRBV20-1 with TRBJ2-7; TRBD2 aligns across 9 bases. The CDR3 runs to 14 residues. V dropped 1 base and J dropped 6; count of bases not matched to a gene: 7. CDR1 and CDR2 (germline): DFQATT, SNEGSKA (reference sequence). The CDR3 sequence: CSARAGVLAGEQYF. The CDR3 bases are TGCAGTGCTAGAGCTGGGGTACTAGCGGGCGAGCAGTACTTC.

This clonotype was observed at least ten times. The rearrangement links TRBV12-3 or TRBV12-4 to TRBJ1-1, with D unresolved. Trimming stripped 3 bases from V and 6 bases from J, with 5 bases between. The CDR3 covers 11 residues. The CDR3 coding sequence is TGTGCCAGCAGTTTGTCCGCTGAAGCTTTCTTT. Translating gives CASSLSAEAFF.

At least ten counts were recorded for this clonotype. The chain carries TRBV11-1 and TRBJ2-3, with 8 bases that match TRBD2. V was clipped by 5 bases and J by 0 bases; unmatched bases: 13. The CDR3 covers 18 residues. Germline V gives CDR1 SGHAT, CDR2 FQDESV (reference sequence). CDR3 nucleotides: TGTGCCAGCAGCCGTCACCCGGGGGGGACCACGAGCACAGATACGCAGTATTTT. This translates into CASSRHPGGTTSTDTQYF.

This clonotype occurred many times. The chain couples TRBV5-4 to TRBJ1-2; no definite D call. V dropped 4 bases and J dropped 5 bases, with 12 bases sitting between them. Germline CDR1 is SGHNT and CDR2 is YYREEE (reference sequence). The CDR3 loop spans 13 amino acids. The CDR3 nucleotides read TGTGCCAGCAGCCCGGGGTTCGGATATGGCTACACCTTC. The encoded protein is CASSPGFGYGYTF. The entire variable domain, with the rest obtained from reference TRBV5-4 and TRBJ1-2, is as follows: ETGVTQSPTHLIKTRGQQVTLRCSSQSGHNTVSWYQQALGQGPQFIFQYYREEENGRGNFPPRFSGLQFPNYSSELNVNALELDDSALYLCASSPGFGYGYTFGSGTRLTVV.

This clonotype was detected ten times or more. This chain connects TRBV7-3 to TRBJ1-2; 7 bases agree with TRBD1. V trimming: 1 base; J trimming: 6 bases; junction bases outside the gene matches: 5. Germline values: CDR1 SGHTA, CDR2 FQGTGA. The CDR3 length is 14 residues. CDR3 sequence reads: CASSLIPGGNGYTF. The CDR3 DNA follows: TGTGCCAGCAGCTTAATCCCAGGGGGGAATGGCTACACCTTC.

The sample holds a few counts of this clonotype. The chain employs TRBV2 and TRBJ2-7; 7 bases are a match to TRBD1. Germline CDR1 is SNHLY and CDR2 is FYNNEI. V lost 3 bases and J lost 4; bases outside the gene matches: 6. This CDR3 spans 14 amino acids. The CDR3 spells CASSDQGVEYEQYF. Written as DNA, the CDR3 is TGTGCCAGCAGTGATCAGGGGGTGGAATACGAGCAGTACTTC.

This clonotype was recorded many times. The CDR3 nucleotides read TGTGCCAGTAGGGGAACTAGCGGGAGTTACAATGAGCAGTTCTTC. This encodes CASRGTSGSYNEQFF. This chain uses TRBV9 with TRBJ2-1; 11 bases are shared with TRBD2. This CDR3 spans 15 amino acids. CDR1 is SGDLS and CDR2 is YYNGEE in the germline V gene. With 8 bases clipped from V and 4 bases from J, the junction kept 8 bases outside the gene matches.

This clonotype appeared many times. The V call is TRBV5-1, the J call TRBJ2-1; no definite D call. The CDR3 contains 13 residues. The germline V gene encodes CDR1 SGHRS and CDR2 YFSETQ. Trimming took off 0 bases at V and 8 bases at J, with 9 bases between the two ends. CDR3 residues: CASSLAAVDEQFF. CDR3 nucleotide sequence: TGCGCCAGCAGCTTGGCCGCGGTCGATGAGCAGTTCTTC.

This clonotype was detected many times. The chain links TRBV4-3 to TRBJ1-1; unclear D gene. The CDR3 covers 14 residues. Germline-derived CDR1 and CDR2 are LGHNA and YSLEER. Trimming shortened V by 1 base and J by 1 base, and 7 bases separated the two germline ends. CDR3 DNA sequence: TGCGCCAGCAGCCAAGTTCATTCGAACACTGAAGCTTTCTTT. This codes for CASSQVHSNTEAFF.

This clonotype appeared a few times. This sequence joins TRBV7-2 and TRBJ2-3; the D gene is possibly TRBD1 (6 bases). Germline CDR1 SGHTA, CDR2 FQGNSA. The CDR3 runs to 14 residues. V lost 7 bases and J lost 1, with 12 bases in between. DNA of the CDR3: TGTGCCAGCACCTACGACAGGCGCACAGATACGCAGTATTTT. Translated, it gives CASTYDRRTDTQYF.

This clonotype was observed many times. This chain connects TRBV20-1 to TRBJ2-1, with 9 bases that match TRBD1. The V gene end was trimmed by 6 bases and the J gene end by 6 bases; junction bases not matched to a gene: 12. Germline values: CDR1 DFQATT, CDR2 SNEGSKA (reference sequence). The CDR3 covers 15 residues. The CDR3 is CSAAQGASISNEQFF. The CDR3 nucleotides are TGCAGTGCGGCACAGGGGGCTAGCATCAGCAATGAGCAGTTCTTC.

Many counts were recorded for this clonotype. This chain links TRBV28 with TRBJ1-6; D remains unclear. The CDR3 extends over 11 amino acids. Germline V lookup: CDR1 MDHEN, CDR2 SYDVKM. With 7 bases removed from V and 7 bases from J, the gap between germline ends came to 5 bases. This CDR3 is CASTENSPLHF. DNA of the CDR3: TGTGCCAGCACCGAGAATTCACCCCTCCACTTT.

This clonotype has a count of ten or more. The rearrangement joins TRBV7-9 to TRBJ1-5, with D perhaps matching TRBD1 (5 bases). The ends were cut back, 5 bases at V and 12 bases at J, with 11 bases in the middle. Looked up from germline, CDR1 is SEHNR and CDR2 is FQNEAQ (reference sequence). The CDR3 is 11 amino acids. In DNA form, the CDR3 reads TGTGCCAGCAGCCAAAGGGGCCTCCAGCATTTT. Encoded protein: CASSQRGLQHF. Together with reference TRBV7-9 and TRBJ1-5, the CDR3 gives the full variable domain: DTGVSQNPRHKITKRGQNVTFRCDPISEHNRLYWYRQTLGQGPEFLTYFQNEAQLEKSRLLSDRFSAERPKGSFSTLEIQRTEQGDSAMYLCASSQRGLQHFGDGTRLSIL.

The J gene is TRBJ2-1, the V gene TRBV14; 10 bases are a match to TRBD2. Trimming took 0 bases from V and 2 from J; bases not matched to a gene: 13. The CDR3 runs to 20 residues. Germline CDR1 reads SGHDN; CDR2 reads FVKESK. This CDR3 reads CASSQDHLAGEEWAYNEQFF. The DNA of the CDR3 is TGTGCCAGCAGCCAAGATCATCTAGCGGGAGAAGAATGGGCCTACAATGAGCAGTTCTTC.

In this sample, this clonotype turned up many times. The CDR3 DNA reads TGCAGTGCACCGAAACGACAGGAGCAGTACTTC. The encoded protein is CSAPKRQEQYF. The rearrangement joins TRBV20-1 to TRBJ2-7; TRBD1 might be the D (5 bases). The CDR3 is 11 residues long. V was clipped by 6 bases and J by 7 bases, with 13 bases between them. Germline-derived CDR1 and CDR2 are DFQATT and SNEGSKA (reference sequence).

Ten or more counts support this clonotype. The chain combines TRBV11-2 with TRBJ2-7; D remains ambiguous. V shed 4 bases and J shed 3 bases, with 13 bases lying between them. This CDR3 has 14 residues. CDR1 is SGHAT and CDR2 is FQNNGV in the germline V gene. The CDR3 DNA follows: TGTGCCAGCAGCTCAGCCCGGGCCTTCTACGAGCAGTACTTC. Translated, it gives CASSSARAFYEQYF.

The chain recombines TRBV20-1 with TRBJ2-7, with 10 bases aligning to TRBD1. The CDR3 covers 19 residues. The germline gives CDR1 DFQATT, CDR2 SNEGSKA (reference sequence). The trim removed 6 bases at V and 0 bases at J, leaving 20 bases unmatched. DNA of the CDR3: TGCAGTGCCGTTCCGATGCGGATCCGGGACAGGGGACTCTCCTACGAGCAGTACTTC. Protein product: CSAVPMRIRDRGLSYEQYF.

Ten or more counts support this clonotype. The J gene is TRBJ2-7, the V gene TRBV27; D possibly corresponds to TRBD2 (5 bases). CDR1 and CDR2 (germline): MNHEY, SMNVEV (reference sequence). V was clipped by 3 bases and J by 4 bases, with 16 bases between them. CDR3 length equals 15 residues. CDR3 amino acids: CASSLVGVLGYEQYF. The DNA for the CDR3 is TGTGCCAGCAGTTTGGTCGGGGTCCTTGGGTACGAGCAGTACTTC.

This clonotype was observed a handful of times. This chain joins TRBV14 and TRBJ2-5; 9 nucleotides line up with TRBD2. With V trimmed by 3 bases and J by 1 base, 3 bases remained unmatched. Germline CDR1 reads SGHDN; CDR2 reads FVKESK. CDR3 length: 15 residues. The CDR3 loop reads CASSHWTSAQETQYF. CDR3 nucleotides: TGTGCCAGCAGCCACTGGACTAGCGCCCAAGAGACCCAGTACTTC.

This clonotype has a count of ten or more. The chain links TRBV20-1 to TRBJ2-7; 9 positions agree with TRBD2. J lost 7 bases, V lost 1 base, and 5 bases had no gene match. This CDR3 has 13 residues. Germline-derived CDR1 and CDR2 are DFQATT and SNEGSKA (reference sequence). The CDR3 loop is CSARVAGGREQYF. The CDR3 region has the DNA TGCAGTGCTAGAGTTGCGGGGGGGCGTGAGCAGTACTTC.